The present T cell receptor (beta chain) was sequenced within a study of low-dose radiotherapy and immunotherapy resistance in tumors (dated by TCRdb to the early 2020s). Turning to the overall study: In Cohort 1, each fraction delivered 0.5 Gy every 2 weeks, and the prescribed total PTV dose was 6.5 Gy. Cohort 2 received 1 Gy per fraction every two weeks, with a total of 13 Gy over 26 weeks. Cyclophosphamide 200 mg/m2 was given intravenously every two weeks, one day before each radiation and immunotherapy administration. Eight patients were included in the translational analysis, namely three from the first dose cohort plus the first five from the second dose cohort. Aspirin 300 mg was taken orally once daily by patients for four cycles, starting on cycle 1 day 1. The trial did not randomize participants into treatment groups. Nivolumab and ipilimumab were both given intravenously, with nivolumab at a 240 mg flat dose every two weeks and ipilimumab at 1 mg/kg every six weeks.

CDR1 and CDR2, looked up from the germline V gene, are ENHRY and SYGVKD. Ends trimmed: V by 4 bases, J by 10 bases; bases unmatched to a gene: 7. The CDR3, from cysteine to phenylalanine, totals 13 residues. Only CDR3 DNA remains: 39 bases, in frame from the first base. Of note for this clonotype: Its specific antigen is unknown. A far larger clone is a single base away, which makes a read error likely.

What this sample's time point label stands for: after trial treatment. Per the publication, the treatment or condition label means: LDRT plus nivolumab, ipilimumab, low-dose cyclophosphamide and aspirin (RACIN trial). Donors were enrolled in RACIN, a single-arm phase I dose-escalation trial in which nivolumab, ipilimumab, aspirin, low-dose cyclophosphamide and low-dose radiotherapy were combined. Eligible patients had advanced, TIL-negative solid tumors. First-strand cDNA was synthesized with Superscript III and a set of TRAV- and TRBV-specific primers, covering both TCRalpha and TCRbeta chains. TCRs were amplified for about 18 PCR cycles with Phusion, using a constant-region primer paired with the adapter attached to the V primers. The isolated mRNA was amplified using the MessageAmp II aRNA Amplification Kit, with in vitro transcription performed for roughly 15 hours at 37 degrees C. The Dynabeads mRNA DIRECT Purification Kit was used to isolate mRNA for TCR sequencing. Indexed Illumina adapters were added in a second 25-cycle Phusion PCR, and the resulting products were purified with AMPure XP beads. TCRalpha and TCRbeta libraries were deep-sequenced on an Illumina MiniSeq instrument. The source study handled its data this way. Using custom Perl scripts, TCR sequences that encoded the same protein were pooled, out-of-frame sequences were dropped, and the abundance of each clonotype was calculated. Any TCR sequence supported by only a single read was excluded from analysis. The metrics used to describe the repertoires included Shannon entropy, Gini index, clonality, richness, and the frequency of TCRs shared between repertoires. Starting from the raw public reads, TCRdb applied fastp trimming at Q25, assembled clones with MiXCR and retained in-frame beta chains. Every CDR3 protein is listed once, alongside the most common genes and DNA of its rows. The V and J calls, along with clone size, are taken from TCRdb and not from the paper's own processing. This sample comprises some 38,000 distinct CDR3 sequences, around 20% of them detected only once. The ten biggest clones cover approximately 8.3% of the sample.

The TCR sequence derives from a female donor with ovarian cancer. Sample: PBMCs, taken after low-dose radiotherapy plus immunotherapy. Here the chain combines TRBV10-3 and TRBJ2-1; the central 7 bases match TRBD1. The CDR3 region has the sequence CAISGTGDHEQFF. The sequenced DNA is TGTGCCATCAGTGGCACAGGGGACCACGAGCAGTTCTTC.